This record looks at one TCR beta chain sequence and its context. Preparation of the TCRbeta library was carried out with unique molecular identifiers. TCRdb itself ran the PCR reads through MiXCR, one entry per CDR3 protein. The table lists a few hundred thousand distinct CDR3 sequences, around 9.7% of them singletons. The data were obtained in a study of T-cell reconstitution after alpha-beta-depleted transplantation in children. This TCR derives from a human donor who donated a stem cell graft to a child with SCID. The source was PBMCs from the stem cell graft donor, collected from the stem cell graft.

CDR3 region: CASISAPGTEAFF. The DNA for the CDR3 is TGCGCCAGCATCTCAGCGCCGGGCACTGAAGCTTTCTTT. V usage is TRBV5-1 and J usage is TRBJ1-1; the D is unclear. From germline, CDR1 is SGHRS and CDR2 YFSETQ. The CDR3 runs to 13 residues. With 6 bases removed from V and 4 bases from J, the gap between germline ends came to 13 bases.